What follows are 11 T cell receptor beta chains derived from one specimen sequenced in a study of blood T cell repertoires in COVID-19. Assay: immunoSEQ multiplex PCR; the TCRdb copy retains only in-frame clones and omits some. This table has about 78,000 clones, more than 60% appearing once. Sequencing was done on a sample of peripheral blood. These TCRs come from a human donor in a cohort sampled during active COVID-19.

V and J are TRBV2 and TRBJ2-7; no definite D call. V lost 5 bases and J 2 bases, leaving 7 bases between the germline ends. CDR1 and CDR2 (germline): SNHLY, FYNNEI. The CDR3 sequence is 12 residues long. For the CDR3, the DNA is TGTGCCAGCAGTAACCAGACCTACGAGCAGTACTTC. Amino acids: CASSNQTYEQYF.

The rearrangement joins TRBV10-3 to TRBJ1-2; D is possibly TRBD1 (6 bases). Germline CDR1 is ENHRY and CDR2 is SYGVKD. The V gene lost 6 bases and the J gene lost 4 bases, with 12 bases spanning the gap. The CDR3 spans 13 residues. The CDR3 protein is CAISSDSIYGYTF. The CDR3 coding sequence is TGTGCCATCAGCTCGGACAGCATCTATGGCTACACCTTC.

DNA for the CDR3: TGTGCAAGTCGCGCTGTAAGAATCTATCGAGGAGATACGCAGTATTTT. It is translated as CASRAVRIYRGDTQYF. The chain links TRBV12-2 to TRBJ2-3; the D segment call TRBD2 is taken from the table without a DNA check. TRBV12-2 is a known pseudogene. The CDR3 length is 16 residues.

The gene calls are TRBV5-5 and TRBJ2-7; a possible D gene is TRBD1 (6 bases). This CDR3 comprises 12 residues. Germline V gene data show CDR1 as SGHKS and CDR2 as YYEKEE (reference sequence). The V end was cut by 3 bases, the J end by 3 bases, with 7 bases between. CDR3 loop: CASSWGLYEQYF. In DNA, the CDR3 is TGTGCCAGCAGCTGGGGGCTCTACGAGCAGTACTTC.

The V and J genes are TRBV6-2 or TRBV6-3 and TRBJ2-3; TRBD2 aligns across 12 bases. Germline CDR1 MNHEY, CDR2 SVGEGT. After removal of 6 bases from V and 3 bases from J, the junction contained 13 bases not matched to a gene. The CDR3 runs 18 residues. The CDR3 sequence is CASSTTSGGPRRTDTQYF. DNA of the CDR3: TGTGCCAGCAGCACCACTAGCGGGGGGCCCCGACGGACAGATACGCAGTATTTT.

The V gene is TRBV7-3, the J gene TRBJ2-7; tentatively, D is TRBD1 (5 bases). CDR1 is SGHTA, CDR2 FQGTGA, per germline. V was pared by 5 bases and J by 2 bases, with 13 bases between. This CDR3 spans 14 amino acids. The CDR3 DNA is TGTGCCAGCAGCCCTAGGGGTTACACCTACGAGCAGTACTTC. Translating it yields CASSPRGYTYEQYF. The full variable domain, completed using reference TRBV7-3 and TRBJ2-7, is GAGVSQTPSNKVTEKGKYVELRCDPISGHTALYWYRQSLGQGPEFLIYFQGTGAADDSGLPNDRFFAVRPEGSVSTLKIQRTERGDSAVYLCASSPRGYTYEQYFGPGTRLTVT.

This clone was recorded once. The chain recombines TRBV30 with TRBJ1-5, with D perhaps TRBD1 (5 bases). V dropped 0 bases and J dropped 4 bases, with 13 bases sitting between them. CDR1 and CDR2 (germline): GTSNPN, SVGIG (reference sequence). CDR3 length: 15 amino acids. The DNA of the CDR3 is TGTGCCTGGAGTGTACGGGGGTTGGGGAATCAGCCCCAGCATTTT. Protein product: CAWSVRGLGNQPQHF.

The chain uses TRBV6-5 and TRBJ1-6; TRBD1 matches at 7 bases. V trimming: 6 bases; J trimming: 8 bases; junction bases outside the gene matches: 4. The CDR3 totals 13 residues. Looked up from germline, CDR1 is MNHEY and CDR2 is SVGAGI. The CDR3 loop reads CASSRQGDSPLHF. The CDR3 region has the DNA TGTGCCAGCAGCCGACAGGGTGATTCACCCCTCCACTTT.

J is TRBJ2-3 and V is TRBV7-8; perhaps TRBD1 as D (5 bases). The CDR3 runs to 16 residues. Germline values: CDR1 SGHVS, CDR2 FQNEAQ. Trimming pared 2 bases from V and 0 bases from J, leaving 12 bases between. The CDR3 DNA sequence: TGTGCCAGCAGCTTAAGGGGCGGAACTAGCACAGATACGCAGTATTTT. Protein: CASSLRGGTSTDTQYF.

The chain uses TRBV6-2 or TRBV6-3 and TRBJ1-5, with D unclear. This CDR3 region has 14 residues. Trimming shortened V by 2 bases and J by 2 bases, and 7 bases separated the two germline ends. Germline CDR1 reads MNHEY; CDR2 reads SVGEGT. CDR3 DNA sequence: TGTGCCAGCAGTTACGAGGGCGGCAATCAGCCCCAGCATTTT. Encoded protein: CASSYEGGNQPQHF.

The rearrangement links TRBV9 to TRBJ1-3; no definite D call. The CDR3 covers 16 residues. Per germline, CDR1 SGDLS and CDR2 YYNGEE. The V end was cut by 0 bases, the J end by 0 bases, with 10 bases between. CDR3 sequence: CASSVDGAPSGNTIYF. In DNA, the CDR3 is TGTGCCAGCAGCGTAGACGGAGCCCCCTCTGGAAACACCATATATTTT.